This T cell receptor (beta chain) comes out of a study of cytomegalovirus exposure and HLA in healthy donors. Study-level background: Among the roughly 400 genotyped donors, more than 70% were placed in the Caucasian-associated ancestry cluster.

After removal of 5 bases from V and 8 bases from J, the junction contained 11 bases not matched to a gene. The CDR3 length is 16 residues. CDR1 is SGHVS and CDR2 is FQNEAQ in the germline V gene. 13 Jbeta primers and 60 Vbeta primers were used for the PCR. Clones were read by immunoSEQ multiplex PCR, and TCRdb kept only the in-frame ones, dropping some. The table has 200,000 or so clones, about 80% seen once. Regarding the study as a whole: Compared with the roughly 730-donor mean, an Asian-associated ancestry cluster reportedly had fewer N-insertions, according to a later analysis. In an earlier analysis, in some 540 donors, most V segments appeared productive either ~87% or ~30% of the time. Many donors carried some public TCRs, although rarity characterized most TCR sequences.

A remark on this clone: No antigen is known for it.

The sequence derives from a man aged 35-49 years in good health and CMV-seronegative. The specimen was PBMCs. The chain is built from TRBV7-8 and TRBJ2-1; 11 bases are a match to TRBD2. CDR3 region: CASSEDLAGGKDEQFF. CDR3 nucleotides: TGTGCCAGCAGCGAAGACCTAGCGGGGGGAAAAGATGAGCAGTTCTTC.